This passage covers 25 T cell receptor beta chains from one sample sequenced in a study of identical twins. TCRdb called the 5' RACE reads again in MiXCR, with one record for every CDR3 protein. Of around 1.7 million distinct CDR3 sequences in the sample, about 31% were seen once. Source material: cord blood. The receptor source for this set is a newborn girl in good health.

The rearrangement uses TRBV20-1 and TRBJ2-2; D might be TRBD2 (6 bases). This CDR3 has 14 amino acids. Germline lookup yields CDR1 DFQATT and CDR2 SNEGSKA (reference sequence). V lost 1 base and J 3 bases, leaving 9 bases between the germline ends. As DNA, the CDR3 is TGCAGTGCTAGAGTCAGCGGGTACACCGGGGAGCTGTTTTTT. It is translated as CSARVSGYTGELFF.

The CDR3 region is CASSQESLAGMADTQYF. The CDR3 DNA sequence: TGTGCCAGCAGCCAAGAATCCCTAGCGGGGATGGCAGATACGCAGTATTTT. This chain uses TRBV4-2 with TRBJ2-3; 9 nucleotides align to TRBD2. CDR3 length equals 17 residues. The junction had 8 bases not matched to a gene; V was cut back by 0 bases and J by 4 bases. In germline, CDR1 is LGHNA, CDR2 YNFKEQ.

The chain joins TRBV4-2 to TRBJ2-1; 12 bases align to TRBD1. The last part of the DNA fits TRBJ2-7 better; the J call may be wrong. Germline CDR1 and CDR2: LGHNA and YNFKEQ. This CDR3 spans 14 amino acids. The CDR3 spells CASRGQGAYNEQYF. CDR3 DNA: TGTGCCAGCAGGGGACAGGGGGCCTACAATGAGCAGTACTTC.

This clonotype was counted many times. V gene TRBV20-1 combines with J gene TRBJ1-2, with a tentative D call TRBD1 (6 bases). V gave up 3 bases and J gave up 6 bases, with 8 bases separating them. This CDR3 is 11 amino acids long. CDR1 is DFQATT, CDR2 SNEGSKA, per germline (reference sequence). The CDR3 sequence is CSARRTDGYTF. CDR3 DNA: TGCAGTGCTAGGAGGACAGATGGCTACACCTTC.

The chain carries TRBV7-2 and TRBJ2-2; 7 bases agree with TRBD2. The germline CDR1 and CDR2 sequences are SGHTA and FQGNSA. The trim removed 5 bases at V and 4 bases at J, leaving 7 bases unmatched. This CDR3 contains 15 residues. The CDR3 coding sequence is TGTGCCAGCAGCCCAGGACTAGTCGGCACCGGGGAGCTGTTTTTT. Amino acid sequence: CASSPGLVGTGELFF. Together with reference TRBV7-2 and TRBJ2-2, the CDR3 gives the full variable domain: GAGVSQSPSNKVTEKGKDVELRCDPISGHTALYWYRQSLGQGLEFLIYFQGNSAPDKSGLPSDRFSAERTGGSVSTLTIQRTQQEDSAVYLCASSPGLVGTGELFFGEGSRLTVL.

This clonotype came up once. V usage is TRBV4-2 and J usage is TRBJ2-3; 10 bases line up with TRBD1. The CDR3 runs 18 residues. The germline V gene has CDR1 LGHNA and CDR2 YNFKEQ. V dropped 2 bases and J dropped 0; count of bases not matched to a gene: 8. The CDR3 DNA reads as TGTGCCAGCAGCCAATACCGGGACAGGGGTTATAGCACAGATACGCAGTATTTT. It translates to CASSQYRDRGYSTDTQYF.

The chain links TRBV20-1 to TRBJ2-5; D call uncertain. The V end was cut by 5 bases, the J end by 1 base, with 20 bases between. The CDR3 sequence is 16 residues long. Germline V CDR1 and CDR2: DFQATT, SNEGSKA (reference sequence). The CDR3, as DNA: TGCAGTGCTTCAAACCCAAACGGACGGTCCCAAGAGACCCAGTACTTC. Translating it yields CSASNPNGRSQETQYF.

This clonotype was seen at least ten times. The V and J genes are TRBV29-1 and TRBJ1-2, with TRBD1 matching over 7 bases. V was clipped by 6 bases and J by 3 bases; unmatched bases: 7. CDR3 size: 13 residues. Per the germline V gene, CDR1 is SQVTM and CDR2 is ANQGSEA. The CDR3 sequence: CSVRTGLYYGYTF. For the CDR3, the DNA is TGCAGCGTGAGGACAGGACTCTACTATGGCTACACCTTC. The entire variable domain, with the rest obtained from reference TRBV29-1 and TRBJ1-2, is as follows: SAVISQKPSRDICQRGTSLTIQCQVDSQVTMMFWYRQQPGQSLTLIATANQGSEATYESGFVIDKFPISRPNLTFSTLTVSNMSPEDSSIYLCSVRTGLYYGYTFGSGTRLTVV.

This clonotype has more than one count but fewer than ten. J is TRBJ1-5 and V is TRBV5-1; the D is unclear. Germline lookup yields CDR1 SGHRS and CDR2 YFSETQ. The CDR3 is made up of 15 amino acids. Between the trimmed V and J ends, which lost 2 bases and 1 base, there was a span of 10 bases. DNA for the CDR3: TGCGCCAGCAGCTTCGGCGTGGGCAGCAATCAGCCCCAGCATTTT. Translating gives CASSFGVGSNQPQHF.

V usage is TRBV7-9 and J usage is TRBJ2-2; D possibly uses TRBD1 or TRBD2 (6 bases each). The CDR3 length is 16 residues. V lost 4 bases and J lost 5, with 17 bases in between. CDR1 and CDR2 from the germline V gene are SEHNR and FQNEAQ (reference sequence). CDR3 protein: CASSYRDSAGTGELFF. The DNA for the CDR3 is TGTGCCAGCAGCTACAGGGACTCTGCAGGGACCGGGGAGCTGTTTTTT.

This clonotype has just a few counts. V and J are TRBV27 and TRBJ2-1, with D tentatively TRBD2 (5 bases). The CDR3 is 18 residues long. Trimming removed 5 bases at V and 4 bases at J, with 24 bases between. CDR1 MNHEY and CDR2 SMNVEV come from the germline V gene (reference sequence). The CDR3 here is CASSRAVSGLEAYNEQFF. CDR3 in DNA: TGTGCCAGCAGTCGAGCAGTTTCGGGTCTGGAGGCGTACAATGAGCAGTTCTTC.

This clonotype has at least ten counts. The genes are TRBV4-2 and TRBJ2-7; 10 nucleotides agree with TRBD2. Per the germline V gene, CDR1 is LGHNA and CDR2 is YNFKEQ. The CDR3 extends over 16 amino acids. Unmatched junction bases numbered 2, after V lost 0 bases and J lost 0 bases. The CDR3 spells CASSQDPSGSSYEQYF. The CDR3 DNA reads as TGTGCCAGCAGCCAAGACCCTAGCGGGAGCTCCTACGAGCAGTACTTC.

The chain uses TRBV4-2 and TRBJ2-7, with D perhaps given as TRBD1 or TRBD2 (5 bases each). Germline V gives CDR1 LGHNA, CDR2 YNFKEQ. This CDR3 contains 16 residues. V shed 0 bases and J shed 3 bases, with 15 bases lying between them. The chain's CDR3 is CASSQDPGTNFYEQYF. The CDR3 DNA reads TGTGCCAGCAGCCAAGATCCCGGGACGAATTTCTACGAGCAGTACTTC.

The V gene is TRBV6-5, the J gene TRBJ1-2; no clear D. The CDR3 extends over 14 amino acids. Trimming removed 6 bases at V and 1 base at J, with 12 bases between. Germline values: CDR1 MNHEY, CDR2 SVGAGI. The DNA for the CDR3 is TGTGCCAGCAGGAGAATCCATAATAACTATGGCTACACCTTC. Encoded protein: CASRRIHNNYGYTF.

This clonotype came up many times. The gene calls are TRBV5-1 and TRBJ2-1; 11 bases match TRBD1. V was clipped by 4 bases and J by 3 bases; unmatched bases: 3. The CDR3 is 15 residues long. The germline CDR1 and CDR2 sequences are SGHRS and YFSETQ. The CDR3 nucleotides read TGCGCCAGCAGCACCGGGACAGGGGGCTACAATGAGCAGTTCTTC. Translated, it gives CASSTGTGGYNEQFF.

The chain employs TRBV12-5 and TRBJ2-1; D perhaps matches TRBD2 (6 bases). The CDR3 is made up of 15 amino acids. Germline V gives CDR1 LGHNT, CDR2 FRNRAP. V lost 3 bases and J lost 6, with 15 bases in between. This CDR3 is CASGFGSGRRNEQFF. CDR3 sequence (DNA): TGTGCTAGTGGTTTTGGGAGCGGGCGCCGCAATGAGCAGTTCTTC.

This clonotype has just a few counts. The J gene is TRBJ2-5, the V gene TRBV7-9; D possibly corresponds to TRBD1 (6 bases). V gave up 6 bases and J gave up 11 bases, with 16 bases separating them. Germline loops: CDR1 SEHNR, CDR2 FQNEAQ (reference sequence). This CDR3 is 12 amino acids long. CDR3 coding DNA: TGTGCCAGCAGGTCGAACAGGGTCGAACAGTACTTC. Its protein is CASRSNRVEQYF.

The rearrangement joins TRBV5-1 to TRBJ2-5, with D uncertain. CDR3 size: 13 residues. From germline, CDR1 is SGHRS and CDR2 YFSETQ. V shed 4 bases and J shed 11 bases, with 18 bases lying between them. The CDR3 DNA reads TGCGCCAGCAGCCCACCGAATTTCTATGAGCAGTACTTC. Translated: CASSPPNFYEQYF.

This chain joins TRBV7-2 and TRBJ2-3; 11 bases map to TRBD2. CDR1 and CDR2 from the germline V gene are SGHTA and FQGNSA. Trimming at V came to 1 base and at J to 6 bases, leaving 9 bases not matched to a gene. The CDR3 length is 17 residues. The DNA for the CDR3 is TGTGCCAGCAGCTTAGTTGGTACTAGCGGGAGTGGGGATACGCAGTATTTT. This codes for CASSLVGTSGSGDTQYF.

This clonotype was recorded a few times. CDR3 loop: CASREQGGNSNQPQHF. Written as DNA, the CDR3 is TGTGCCAGCAGGGAACAGGGAGGGAATAGCAATCAGCCCCAGCATTTT. The chain links TRBV2 to TRBJ1-5; possible D gene TRBD1, 6 bases. Germline V CDR1 and CDR2: SNHLY, FYNNEI. The CDR3 has 16 amino acids. The V end lost 6 bases, the J end lost 0 bases, and 15 bases lay between the germline ends. The full variable domain, completed using reference TRBV2 and TRBJ1-5, is EPEVTQTPSHQVTQMGQEVILRCVPISNHLYFYWYRQILGQKVEFLVSFYNNEISEKSEIFDDQFSVERPDGSNFTLKIRSTKLEDSAMYFCASREQGGNSNQPQHFGDGTRLSIL.

The V and J genes are TRBV28 and TRBJ2-5; 14 bases are a match to TRBD2. CDR1 is MDHEN and CDR2 is SYDVKM in the germline V gene. This CDR3 has 18 amino acids. The ends lost 7 bases at V and 1 base at J; junction bases unmatched: 11. CDR3 region: CASKLWETSGRAQETQYF. DNA for the CDR3: TGTGCCAGCAAGCTCTGGGAGACTAGCGGGAGGGCCCAAGAGACCCAGTACTTC.

Ten or more counts support this clonotype. The chain is built from TRBV20-1 and TRBJ2-5; the D gene is possibly TRBD1 (5 bases). CDR1 and CDR2 (germline): DFQATT, SNEGSKA (reference sequence). The V end was cut by 3 bases, the J end by 2 bases, with 10 bases between. The CDR3 sequence is 13 residues long. DNA of the CDR3: TGCAGTGCTAGGTCGACAGCTCAAGAGACCCAGTACTTC. Translated, it gives CSARSTAQETQYF.

The CDR3 here is CASSLGDRGFSNQPQHF. CDR3 nucleotides: TGCGCCAGCAGCTTGGGGGACAGGGGGTTCAGCAATCAGCCCCAGCATTTT. The rearrangement links TRBV5-1 to TRBJ1-5, with TRBD1 matching over 11 bases. J was trimmed by 1 base and V by 0 bases; bases with no gene match: 3. Per germline, CDR1 SGHRS and CDR2 YFSETQ. The CDR3 consists of 17 residues.

This clonotype has a handful of counts. The J gene is TRBJ2-2, the V gene TRBV7-8; 7 nucleotides agree with TRBD1. Germline V gives CDR1 SGHVS, CDR2 FQNEAQ. This CDR3 comprises 16 residues. J lost 2 bases, V lost 5 bases, and 8 bases had no gene match. CDR3 amino acids: CASSRSYRGNTGELFF. Here the CDR3 DNA reads TGTGCCAGCAGCCGTTCATACAGGGGAAACACCGGGGAGCTGTTTTTT.

This clonotype has just a few counts. The chain employs TRBV11-2 and TRBJ2-1; D ambiguous. Germline values: CDR1 SGHAT, CDR2 FQNNGV. The CDR3 sequence is 15 residues long. With 1 base removed from V and 5 bases from J, the gap between germline ends came to 12 bases. CDR3 bases: TGTGCCAGCAGCTTAGTTATAGGAATACACAATGAGCAGTTCTTC. It yields the protein CASSLVIGIHNEQFF.